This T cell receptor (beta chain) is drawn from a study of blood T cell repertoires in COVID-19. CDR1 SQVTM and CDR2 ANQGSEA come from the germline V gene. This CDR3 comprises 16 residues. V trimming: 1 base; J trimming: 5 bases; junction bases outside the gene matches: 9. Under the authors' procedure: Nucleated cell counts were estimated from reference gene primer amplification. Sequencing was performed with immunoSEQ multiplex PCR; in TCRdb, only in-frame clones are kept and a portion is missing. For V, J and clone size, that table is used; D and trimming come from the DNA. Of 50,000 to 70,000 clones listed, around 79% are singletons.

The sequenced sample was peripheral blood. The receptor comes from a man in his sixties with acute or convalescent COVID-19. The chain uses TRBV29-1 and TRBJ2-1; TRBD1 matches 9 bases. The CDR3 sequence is CSVEGTGEGSHNEQFF. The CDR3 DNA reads TGCAGCGTTGAAGGGACAGGGGAGGGGAGTCACAATGAGCAGTTCTTC.